The 29 T cell receptor beta chains below come from one sample, sequenced in a study of regulatory T cells in long-lasting Graves disease. Construction of TCR beta libraries relied on iRepertoire HTBI primers and on Arm-PCR targeting CDR3 regions. MiXCR was run by TCRdb on the multiplex PCR reads, yielding one entry per CDR3 protein. The sample gives approximately 300,000 distinct CDR3 sequences, 18% of which show up once; about 36% is in the top ten. Time point noted: newly diagnosed GD, antithyroid drugs for less than 3 months. Construction of the TCR library relied on RNA isolated from PBMCs. Sequences were derived from peripheral blood mononuclear cells (PBMCs), sampled at new diagnosis, from a patient treated with antithyroid drugs. Receptors originate from a female donor with Graves disease.

The sample holds many counts of this clonotype. The J gene is TRBJ1-6, the V gene TRBV5-4; D gene ambiguous. Germline CDR1 reads SGHNT; CDR2 reads YYREEE (reference sequence). Trimming shortened V by 0 bases and J by 7 bases, and 11 bases separated the two germline ends. This CDR3 is built from 15 residues. CDR3 protein: CASSLDRVRNSPLHF. The CDR3 coding sequence is TGTGCCAGCAGCTTGGACCGGGTGAGGAATTCACCCCTCCACTTT.

The table lists this clonotype with a few counts. One junction end disagrees with the germline gene, perhaps due to a read error. V usage is TRBV9 and J usage is TRBJ2-1, with TRBD2 matching 12 bases. Germline assignment: CDR1 SGDLS and CDR2 YYNGEE. This CDR3 contains 18 residues. The CDR3 is CATSRATGLAGKGNEQFF. The CDR3 DNA is TGTGCCACCAGCAGAGCTACCGGACTAGCGGGAAAGGGCAATGAGCAGTTCTTC.

This clonotype was seen many times. The rearrangement joins TRBV12-3 or TRBV12-4 to TRBJ1-2; D is unresolved. There are 14 residues in the CDR3. V lost 1 base to trimming and J lost 8 bases, with 14 bases between them. The chain's CDR3 is CASSLGDLLRGYTF. The CDR3 DNA sequence: TGTGCCAGCAGTTTAGGCGACCTCTTAAGAGGCTACACCTTC.

This chain uses TRBV7-9 with TRBJ1-4; D perhaps matches TRBD1 (5 bases). Germline lookup yields CDR1 SEHNR and CDR2 FQNEAQ (reference sequence). V was shortened by 5 bases and J by 2 bases, with 18 bases between the two germline ends. This CDR3 contains 17 residues. CDR3 bases: TGTGCCAGCAGCCAAGTTGGGTGGGGGTGTACTAATGAAAAACTGTTTTTT. Protein: CASSQVGWGCTNEKLFF.

A few counts support this clonotype. The chain joins TRBV10-3 to TRBJ1-6, with unresolved D. Per germline, CDR1 ENHRY and CDR2 SYGVKD. V was pared by 3 bases and J by 9 bases, with 12 bases between. The CDR3 loop spans 14 amino acids. Here the CDR3 DNA reads TGTGCCATCAGTGAAGATGGTGGGGTTTCACCCCTCCACTTT. Translating it yields CAISEDGGVSPLHF.

A word on this clonotype: This likely reflects a read error, since a far larger clone is one base away. The chain carries TRBV11-3 and TRBJ1-6; D is perhaps TRBD1 (5 bases). The V and J ends lost 6 bases and 7 bases respectively, with 16 bases between them. Germline V gives CDR1 SGHNT, CDR2 YENEEA. This CDR3 has 15 residues. The CDR3 spells CASSAMGRVNSPLHF. As DNA, the CDR3 is TGTGCCAGCAGTGCTATGGGCAGGGTCAATTCACCCCTCCACTTT.

This clonotype was seen repeatedly, ten times or more. The genes are TRBV7-9 and TRBJ2-7, with 9 bases matching TRBD2. Trimming removed 5 bases from V and 3 bases from J; junction bases left unmatched: 8. The germline gives CDR1 SEHNR, CDR2 FQNEAQ (reference sequence). The CDR3 contains 15 residues. The CDR3 spells CASSPREREVYEQYF. The CDR3 coding sequence is TGTGCCAGCAGCCCGCGTGAGCGGGAGGTCTACGAGCAGTACTTC.

This clonotype was observed a handful of times. The chain joins TRBV10-1 to TRBJ2-7; 10 bases line up with TRBD2. The CDR3 contains 15 residues. After removal of 0 bases from V and 6 bases from J, the junction contained 5 bases not matched to a gene. CDR1 WNHNN and CDR2 SYGVQD come from the germline V gene (reference sequence). CDR3 sequence (DNA): TGCGCCAGCAGTGAGTCGGGACTAGCGATGGGCGAGCAGTACTTC. Translation gives CASSESGLAMGEQYF.

Concerning this clonotype: It differs at one base from a far larger clone, so likely a read error. This chain joins TRBV15 and TRBJ1-4, with D maybe TRBD1 (5 bases). The CDR3 has 15 amino acids. Between the trimmed V and J ends, which lost 11 bases and 7 bases, there was a span of 23 bases. Germline V gives CDR1 LNHNV, CDR2 YYDKDF (reference sequence). This CDR3 is CACSEAGSRGEKLFF. The CDR3, as DNA: TGTGCCTGCAGTGAAGCAGGCAGTAGGGGTGAAAAACTGTTTTTT.

This chain uses TRBV20-1 with TRBJ2-5; D is ambiguous. This CDR3 is built from 14 residues. The germline V gene has CDR1 DFQATT and CDR2 SNEGSKA (reference sequence). The CDR3 DNA sequence: TGCGGCTGCCGCCAGGACGTCGCCCAAGAGACCCAGTACTTC. Translation: CGCRQDVAQETQYF.

This clonotype has ten or more counts. The chain carries TRBV6-5 and TRBJ2-2, with D possibly called TRBD1 or TRBD2 (5 bases each). This CDR3 has 17 residues. The V end lost 4 bases, the J end lost 5 bases, and 20 bases lay between the germline ends. CDR1 and CDR2 from the germline V gene are MNHEY and SVGAGI. In nucleotides, the CDR3 is TGTGCCAGCAGTTCCGAGAGGGACCCCAAACGGACCGGGGAGCTGTTTTTT. Its protein product is CASSSERDPKRTGELFF.

This clonotype occurred many times. The chain has TRBV12-3 or TRBV12-4 and TRBJ1-5, with TRBD1 as a possible D gene (5 bases). Trimming took 5 bases from V and 3 from J, leaving 11 bases between them. The CDR3 runs to 14 residues. CDR3 bases: TGTGCCAGCAGTCGGGGGTCAAACAATCAGCCCCAGCATTTT. Its protein is CASSRGSNNQPQHF.

This clonotype was detected many times. The chain has TRBV7-9 and TRBJ2-7; TRBD2 agrees at 8 bases. The CDR3 covers 20 residues. The trim removed 2 bases at V and 1 base at J, leaving 19 bases unmatched. The germline V gene has CDR1 SEHNR and CDR2 FQNEAQ (reference sequence). For the CDR3, the DNA is TGTGCCAGCAGCTTAAGGTCGGGGTCTAGCGGGCCTCCTTCTTCCTACGAGCAGTACTTC. The encoded protein is CASSLRSGSSGPPSSYEQYF.

This clonotype showed up many times. This sequence joins TRBV25-1 and TRBJ2-1; D is ambiguous. Trimming removed 7 bases from V and 2 bases from J, with 6 bases in between. The CDR3 length is 12 residues. Germline values: CDR1 MGHDK, CDR2 SYGVNS. The CDR3 DNA sequence: TGTGCCAGCATAGGGACCTACAATGAGCAGTTCTTC. It encodes CASIGTYNEQFF.

The chain has TRBV6-2 or TRBV6-3 and TRBJ2-3; 10 positions agree with TRBD2. The junction had 14 bases not matched to a gene; V was cut back by 8 bases and J by 0 bases. The CDR3 consists of 18 residues. CDR1 MNHEY and CDR2 SVGEGT come from the germline V gene. In nucleotides, the CDR3 is TGTGCCAGCGGTAGAGTTGTAACTAGCGGGGCTAGCACAGATACGCAGTATTTT. Residues: CASGRVVTSGASTDTQYF.

About this clonotype itself: Lacking the conserved final phenylalanine or tryptophan, this CDR3 likely reflects a read error. V is TRBV19 and J is TRBJ1-2; maybe TRBD1 (6 bases). The CDR3 runs to 14 residues. Germline lookup yields CDR1 LNHDA and CDR2 SQIVND (reference sequence). V was pared by 4 bases and J by 5 bases, with 14 bases between. Here the CDR3 DNA reads TGTGCCAGTAGTAAGGGGGACGGACGTTATGGCTACACCATC. Encoded protein: CASSKGDGRYGYTI.

Remarks on this clonotype: A much larger clone differs from this one at a single base, so this may be a read error. The chain combines TRBV28 with TRBJ2-7; TRBD1 aligns across 8 bases. Germline loops: CDR1 MDHEN, CDR2 SYDVKM. This CDR3 has 15 residues. The CDR3 DNA follows: TGTGCCAGCAGCCGAGGACAGGGCCTCTCCCACGAGCAGTACTTC. It is translated as CASSRGQGLSHEQYF.

In this sample, this clonotype turned up many times. This rearrangement joins TRBV28 to TRBJ2-7; a weak D match, TRBD2 (6 bases). This CDR3 region has 14 residues. The germline V gene has CDR1 MDHEN and CDR2 SYDVKM. The V end was cut by 5 bases, the J end by 3 bases, with 14 bases between. As DNA, the CDR3 is TGTGCCAGCAGTAAGGGTCCGCGGGGCTACGAGCAGTACTTC. Translation: CASSKGPRGYEQYF.

This clonotype was observed many times. At one of its ends the junction is not consistent with the germline gene, which may arise from a read error. This chain links TRBV28 with TRBJ2-1; possibly TRBD2 for D (6 bases). Germline assignment: CDR1 MDHEN and CDR2 SYDVKM. This CDR3 spans 13 amino acids. CDR3 in DNA: TGTGCCAGCAGTTTGGGACTTACCGGGACCGCGATCTTC. Translating gives CASSLGLTGTAIF.

This sequence joins TRBV18 and TRBJ2-3; D unresolved. The V and J ends lost 0 bases and 4 bases respectively, with 11 bases between them. CDR3 length: 15 amino acids. The germline CDR1 and CDR2 sequences are KGHSH and LQKENI. CDR3 sequence: CASSPPMSVADTQYF. In DNA form, the CDR3 reads TGTGCCAGCTCACCACCGATGAGCGTCGCAGATACGCAGTATTTT.

This clonotype has at least ten counts. This chain uses TRBV29-1 with TRBJ2-7; TRBD2 aligns across 12 bases. CDR1 SQVTM and CDR2 ANQGSEA come from the germline V gene. This CDR3 is built from 15 residues. After removal of 4 bases from V and 6 bases from J, the junction contained 10 bases not matched to a gene. The CDR3 sequence: CSVGPRLAGAREQYF. The CDR3 region has the DNA TGCAGCGTTGGGCCTCGACTAGCGGGAGCCCGCGAGCAGTACTTC.

Many counts were recorded for this clonotype. The chain carries TRBV11-2 and TRBJ2-7; D is perhaps TRBD1 (5 bases). Germline V gives CDR1 SGHAT, CDR2 FQNNGV. This CDR3 is 12 amino acids long. V lost 6 bases to trimming and J lost 6 bases, with 12 bases between them. CDR3 coding DNA: TGTGCCAGCAGAGTGTTGCAGGGCGAGCAGTACTTC. Its protein is CASRVLQGEQYF. Full variable domain (outside the CDR3, taken from reference TRBV11-2 and TRBJ2-7): EAGVAQSPRYKIIEKRQSVAFWCNPISGHATLYWYQQILGQGPKLLIQFQNNGVVDDSQLPKDRFSAERLKGVDSTLKIQPAKLEDSAVYLCASRVLQGEQYFGPGTRLTVT.

This chain joins TRBV5-4 and TRBJ1-1, with 7 bases lining up with TRBD1. J lost 1 base, V lost 4 bases, and 7 bases had no gene match. Germline CDR1 SGHNT, CDR2 YYREEE (reference sequence). The CDR3 spans 15 residues. In DNA, the CDR3 is TGTGCCAGCAGCGTGGGCAGGGGGTCGAACACTGAAGCTTTCTTT. Encoded protein: CASSVGRGSNTEAFF.

This chain joins TRBV12-3 or TRBV12-4 and TRBJ1-2; D call uncertain. This CDR3 has 12 residues. The ends were cut back, 7 bases at V and 8 bases at J, with 14 bases in the middle. CDR3 nucleotide sequence: TGTGCCAGCACTCCGGCGGAAGGAGGCTACACCTTC. This translates into CASTPAEGGYTF.

This clonotype appeared a few times. The chain joins TRBV5-1 to TRBJ1-2; maybe TRBD1 (5 bases). Germline-derived CDR1 and CDR2 are SGHRS and YFSETQ. CDR3 length: 14 amino acids. Trimming stripped 0 bases from V and 6 bases from J, with 12 bases between. CDR3 region: CASSLAARENGYTF. The CDR3 DNA is TGCGCCAGCAGCTTGGCGGCCAGGGAAAATGGCTACACCTTC.

This clonotype has more than one count but fewer than ten. The rearrangement joins TRBV3-1 to TRBJ2-3; D could derive from TRBD1 or TRBD2 (5 bases each). The V gene lost 2 bases and the J gene lost 5 bases, with 11 bases spanning the gap. The CDR3 runs 14 residues. Germline assignment: CDR1 LGHDT and CDR2 YNNKEL (reference sequence). CDR3 DNA sequence: TGTGCCAGCAGCCAAATGGGGGATAGAGATACGCAGTATTTT. This sequence encodes CASSQMGDRDTQYF.

Concerning this clonotype: A far larger clone differs by one base, so this is likely a read error. The chain links TRBV11-2 to TRBJ2-5; the D gene is possibly TRBD1 (6 bases). The J call is in doubt because the DNA end fits TRBJ2-1 better. The CDR3 totals 16 residues. CDR1 is SGHAT, CDR2 FQNNGV, per germline. The CDR3 here is CASTFEGGWVSNEQFF. DNA of the CDR3: TGTGCCAGCACCTTCGAAGGGGGATGGGTCTCCAATGAGCAGTTCTTC.

There are a few counts of this clonotype. This chain connects TRBV9 to TRBJ2-5, with 7 nucleotides matching TRBD2. Germline V gives CDR1 SGDLS, CDR2 YYNGEE. The V and J ends lost 4 bases and 2 bases, in that order; junction bases with no gene match: 5. CDR3 length: 14 amino acids. CDR3 nucleotide sequence: TGTGCCAGCAGCCTAGCGGTTAATCAAGAGACCCAGTACTTC. This sequence encodes CASSLAVNQETQYF.

The chain joins TRBV20-1 to TRBJ2-1; 16 nucleotides agree with TRBD2. Germline lookup yields CDR1 DFQATT and CDR2 SNEGSKA (reference sequence). The ends lost 3 bases at V and 6 bases at J; junction bases unmatched: 8. This CDR3 is built from 17 residues. CDR3 DNA sequence: TGCAGTGCTAGCAGAGGGACTAGCGGGAGGGCCGGCAATGAGCAGTTCTTC. This codes for CSASRGTSGRAGNEQFF.